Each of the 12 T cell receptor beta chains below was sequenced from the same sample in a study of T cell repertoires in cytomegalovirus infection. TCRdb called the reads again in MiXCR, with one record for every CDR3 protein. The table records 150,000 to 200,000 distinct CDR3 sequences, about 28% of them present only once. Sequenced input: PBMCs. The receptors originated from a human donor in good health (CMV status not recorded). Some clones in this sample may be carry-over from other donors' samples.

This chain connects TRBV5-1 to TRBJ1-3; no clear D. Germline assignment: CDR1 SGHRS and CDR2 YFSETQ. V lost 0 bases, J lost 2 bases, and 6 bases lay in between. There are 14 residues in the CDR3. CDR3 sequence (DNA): TGCGCCAGCAGCTTGGACGGACCTGGAAACACCATATATTTT. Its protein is CASSLDGPGNTIYF.

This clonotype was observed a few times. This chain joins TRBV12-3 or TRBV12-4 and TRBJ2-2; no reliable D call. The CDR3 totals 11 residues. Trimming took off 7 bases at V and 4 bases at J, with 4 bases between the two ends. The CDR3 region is CASTPTGELFF. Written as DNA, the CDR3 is TGTGCCAGCACCCCCACCGGGGAGCTGTTTTTT.

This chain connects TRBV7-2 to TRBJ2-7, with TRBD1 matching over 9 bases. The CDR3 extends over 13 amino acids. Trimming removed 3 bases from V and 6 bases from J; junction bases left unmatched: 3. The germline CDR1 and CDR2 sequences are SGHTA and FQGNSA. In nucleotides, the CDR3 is TGTGCCAGCAGCTTTCGACAGGGGGGCGAGCAGTACTTC. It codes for CASSFRQGGEQYF.

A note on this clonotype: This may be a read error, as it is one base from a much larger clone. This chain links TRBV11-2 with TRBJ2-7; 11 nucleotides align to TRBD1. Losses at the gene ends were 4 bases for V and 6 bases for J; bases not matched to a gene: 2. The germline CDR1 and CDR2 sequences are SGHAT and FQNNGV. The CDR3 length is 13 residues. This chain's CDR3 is CASSWGQGGEQYF. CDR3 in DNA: TGTGCCAGCAGCTGGGGACAGGGGGGCGAGCAGTACTTC.

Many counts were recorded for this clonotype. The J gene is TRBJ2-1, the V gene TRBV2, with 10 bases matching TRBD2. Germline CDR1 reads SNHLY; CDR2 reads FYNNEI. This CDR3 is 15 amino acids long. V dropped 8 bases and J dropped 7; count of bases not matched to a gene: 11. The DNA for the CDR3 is TGTGCCAGCTCTGGGGCTAGCGGGGGCCAGAATGAGCAGTTCTTC. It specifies CASSGASGGQNEQFF. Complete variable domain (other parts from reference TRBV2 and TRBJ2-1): EPEVTQTPSHQVTQMGQEVILRCVPISNHLYFYWYRQILGQKVEFLVSFYNNEISEKSEIFDDQFSVERPDGSNFTLKIRSTKLEDSAMYFCASSGASGGQNEQFFGPGTRLTVL.

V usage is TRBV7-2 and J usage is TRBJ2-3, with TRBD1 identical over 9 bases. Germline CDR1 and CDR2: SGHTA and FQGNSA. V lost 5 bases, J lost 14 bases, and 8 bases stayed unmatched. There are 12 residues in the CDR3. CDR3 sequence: CASSDRDRDMYF. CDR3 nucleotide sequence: TGTGCCAGCAGCGACCGGGACAGGGACATGTATTTT.

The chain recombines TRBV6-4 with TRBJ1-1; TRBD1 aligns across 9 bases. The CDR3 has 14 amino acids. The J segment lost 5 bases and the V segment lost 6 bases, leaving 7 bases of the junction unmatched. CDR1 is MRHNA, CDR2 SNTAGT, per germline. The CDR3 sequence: CASRYDRGSTEAFF. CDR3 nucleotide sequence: TGTGCCAGCAGATATGACAGGGGGAGTACTGAAGCTTTCTTT.

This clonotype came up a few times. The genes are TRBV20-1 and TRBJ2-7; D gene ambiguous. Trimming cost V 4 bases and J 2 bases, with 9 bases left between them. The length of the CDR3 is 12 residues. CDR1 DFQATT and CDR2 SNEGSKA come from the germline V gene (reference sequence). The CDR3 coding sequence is TGCAGTGCTAATGACCGTACCTACGAGCAGTACTTC. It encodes CSANDRTYEQYF.

This chain's CDR3 is CASAMTGGGYNEQFF. The CDR3 coding sequence is TGTGCCAGCGCAATGACAGGGGGGGGCTACAATGAGCAGTTCTTC. This chain joins TRBV12-3 or TRBV12-4 and TRBJ2-1, with 9 positions matching TRBD1. V lost 8 bases, J lost 3 bases, and 8 bases stayed unmatched. CDR3 length: 15 residues.

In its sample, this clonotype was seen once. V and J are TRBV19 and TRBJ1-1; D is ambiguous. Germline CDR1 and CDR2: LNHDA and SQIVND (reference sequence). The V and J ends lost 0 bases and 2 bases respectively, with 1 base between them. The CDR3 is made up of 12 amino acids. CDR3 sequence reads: CASSIDNTEAFF. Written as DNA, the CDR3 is TGTGCCAGTAGTATAGACAACACTGAAGCTTTCTTT.

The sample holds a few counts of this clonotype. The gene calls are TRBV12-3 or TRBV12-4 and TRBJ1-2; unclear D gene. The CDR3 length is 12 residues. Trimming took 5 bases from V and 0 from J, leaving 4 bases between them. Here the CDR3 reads CASSAPNYGYTF. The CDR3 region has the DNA TGTGCCAGCAGTGCTCCTAACTATGGCTACACCTTC.

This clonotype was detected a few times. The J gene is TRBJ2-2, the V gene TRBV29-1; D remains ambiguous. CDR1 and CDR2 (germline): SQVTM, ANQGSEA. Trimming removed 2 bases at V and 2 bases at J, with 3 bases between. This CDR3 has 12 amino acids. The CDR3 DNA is TGCAGCGTTGAACCTAACACCGGGGAGCTGTTTTTT. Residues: CSVEPNTGELFF.